Reported below is one T cell receptor beta chain. The sample originates from a study of blood T cell repertoires in COVID-19. In the original analysis: Cell counts per sample came from amplifying reference gene primers. Profiled with immunoSEQ multiplex PCR; TCRdb holds only in-frame clones, not every one. From that table come the V and J calls and clone size; the DNA was used to work out D and trimming. The data hold approximately 84,000 clones, with under 90% observed a single time. From germline, CDR1 is LGHNT and CDR2 FRNRAP. The V gene lost 5 bases and the J gene lost 2 bases, with 10 bases spanning the gap. The CDR3 is 14 amino acids.

Sequencing was done on a sample of peripheral blood. The TCR comes from a human donor with active COVID-19. The donor label of this sample is uncertain. The chain employs TRBV12-5 and TRBJ1-3; perhaps TRBD1 as D (5 bases). This CDR3 is CASGTLTAGNTIYF. CDR3 bases: TGTGCTAGTGGTACACTGACAGCTGGAAACACCATATATTTT.